The rows below give T cell receptor beta chains drawn from one sample of a study of chemoradiotherapy in HPV16-positive cancers. Profiling relied on immunoSEQ multiplex PCR, and the TCRdb table lists in-frame clones only, not all of them. The repertoire holds under 15,000 clones, with around 82% as singletons. Sample collection was performed from a patient who underwent chemoradiotherapy. The source is a human donor with HPV-associated anogenital cancer. CDR3s include the opening cysteine and the closing phenylalanine or tryptophan. D genes are given only for firm matches. Not every row has a clone size; where given, it reads once, few, many or a size class.

>-|-|TRBJ1-1|TRBV7-3
TGTGCCAGCAGCCCCTCACTGAACACTGAAGCTTTCTTT
CASSPSLNTEAFF
>TRBD1|-|TRBJ1-4|TRBV10-3
TGTGCCATCAGTGAGAGAGGGGGCAGAGGCGGGAATGAAAAACTGTTTTTT
CAISERGGRGGNEKLFF
>-|-|TRBJ1-3|TRBV11-2
TGTGCCAGCAGCTTAGTGTTGGGGAGGGACATTGATTTT
CASSLVLGRDIDF
>-|-|TRBJ2-1|TRBV14
TGTGCCAGCAGCCAATACAATGAGCAGTTCTTC
CASSQYNEQFF
>TRBD2|-|TRBJ2-7|TRBV28
TGTGCCAGCAGTCCCCGTAGCGGGCAGAGCTCCTACGAGCAGTACTTC
CASSPRSGQSSYEQYF
>TRBD2|-|TRBJ2-2|TRBV5-1
TGCGCCAGCAACCGGCATTTAGCGGGGAACACCGGGGAGCTGTTTTTT
CASNRHLAGNTGELFF
>TRBD2|once|TRBJ2-1|TRBV5-6
TGTGCCAGCAGCTTCTTAGCGGGGCCCTACAATGAGCAGTTCTTC
CASSFLAGPYNEQFF
>TRBD1|few|TRBJ1-1|TRBV5-1
TGCGCCAGCAGCTTACCATTCAAGGGGGCGGGTTGTGAAGCTTTCTTT
CASSLPFKGAGCEAFF
>-|few|TRBJ1-1|TRBV5-6
TGTGCCAGCAGCTTGGGGCTCGGGTCTTTTGAAGCTTTCTTT
CASSLGLGSFEAFF
>-|-|TRBJ1-5|TRBV2
TGTGCCAGCAGTGATGTCGGGGGCATTCAGCCCCAGCATTTT
CASSDVGGIQPQHF
>-|-|TRBJ1-5|TRBV2
TGTGCCAGCAGTGTGAATCCTTATCAGCCCCAGCATTTT
CASSVNPYQPQHF
>-|-|TRBJ2-2|TRBV11-1
TGTGCCAGCAGCCTCGGACTCGCCTGGGGGGAGCTGTTTTTT
CASSLGLAWGELFF
>TRBD1|-|TRBJ1-1|TRBV5-1
TGCGCCAGCAGCTCGGGACAGGGGGCGGCTGAAGCTTTCTTT
CASSSGQGAAEAFF
>TRBD1|-|TRBJ2-5|TRBV7-8
TGTGCCAGCAGCTTGAGCAGGGGGCAAGAGACCCAGTACTTC
CASSLSRGQETQYF
>-|-|TRBJ1-1|TRBV6-5
TGTGCCAGCAGTTACTCGGGAGGGGGAGTGACTGAAGCTTTCTTT
CASSYSGGGVTEAFF
>-|-|TRBJ1-6|TRBV4-3
TGCGCCAGCAGCCAAGACGTCAGAAATAATTCACCCCTCCACTTT
CASSQDVRNNSPLHF
>-|-|TRBJ1-5|TRBV2
TGTGCCAGCAGCCCTTTAGGTCAGCCCCAGCATTTT
CASSPLGQPQHF
>TRBD1|few|TRBJ1-1|TRBV29-1
TGCAGCGGGGCAGGGGGACTGAGCACTGAAGCTTTCTTT
CSGAGGLSTEAFF
>TRBD2|once|TRBJ2-1|TRBV9
TGTGCCAGCAGCGTCCGACTAGCGGGGGGGCATGAGCAGTTCTTC
CASSVRLAGGHEQFF
>-|-|TRBJ1-1|TRBV15
TGTGCCACCAGCCTACGTTCGAAGAGTGAAGCTTTCTTT
CATSLRSKSEAFF
>TRBD2|-|TRBJ2-1|TRBV7-9
TGTGCCAGCACCTTAGACGGGCTAGCGGGGGGCCCACCCTACAATGAGCAGTTCTTC
CASTLDGLAGGPPYNEQFF
>-|-|TRBJ2-5|TRBV30
TGTGCCTGGAGAGGGTTGGAGACCCAGTACTTC
CAWRGLETQYF
>-|-|TRBJ2-2|TRBV5-1
TGCGCCAGCAGCCCAAAGTTGGGGGCCCACACCGGGGAGCTGTTTTTT
CASSPKLGAHTGELFF
>TRBD2|-|TRBJ2-5|TRBV4-1
TGCGCCAGCAGCCAGTTCCCAGCGGGGGGGCAAGAGACCCAGTACTTC
CASSQFPAGGQETQYF
>-|few|TRBJ1-5|TRBV30
TGTGCCTGGGTCAGGGCGGGCAATCAGCCCCAGCATTTT
CAWVRAGNQPQHF
>TRBD1|-|TRBJ2-7|TRBV11-1
TGTGCCAGCAGCGACCGGGACAGGCTAAACTACGAGCAGTACTTC
CASSDRDRLNYEQYF
>-|few|TRBJ1-2|TRBV2
TGTGCCAGCACACAGGGTAACTATGGCTACACCTTC
CASTQGNYGYTF
>-|-|TRBJ2-5|TRBV5-1
TGCGCCAGCACGCCGGGGAGTCGGGAGACCCAGTACTTC
CASTPGSRETQYF
>-|-|TRBJ2-2|TRBV11-3
TGTGCCAGCAGCCGTGCACCCGACCCACAAAACACCGGGGAGCTGTTTTTT
CASSRAPDPQNTGELFF
>TRBD2|-|TRBJ2-1|TRBV11-2
TGTGCCAGCAGCCAGGCCCGACTAGCGGGGGGGCAAGTAGATGAGCAGTTCTTC
CASSQARLAGGQVDEQFF
>TRBD1|-|TRBJ2-3|TRBV5-8
TGTGCCAGCAGCTTGGGCCGGGACAGGAACACAGATACGCAGTATTTT
CASSLGRDRNTDTQYF
>-|-|TRBJ2-7|TRBV19
TGTGCCAGTAGTAGTACAGGACGCACCCTTTTTTTGCGGCAGTACTTC
CASSSTGRTLFLRQYF
>TRBD1|-|TRBJ2-7|TRBV7-8
TGTGCCAGCAGCTTCGACAGGGGGCCGGCCTACGAGCAGTACTTC
CASSFDRGPAYEQYF
>TRBD2|-|TRBJ2-7|TRBV16
TGTGCCAGCAGCCATTGGACTAGCGGGGCATCTACGGAGCAGTACTTC
CASSHWTSGASTEQYF
>TRBD1|-|TRBJ2-7|TRBV28
TGTGCCAGCAGTTTATTACAGGGGTCCTACGAGCAGTACTTC
CASSLLQGSYEQYF
>TRBD1|-|TRBJ2-5|TRBV5-1
TGCGCCAGCAGCATTCAACAGGGGACCGGGGAGACCCAGTACTTC
CASSIQQGTGETQYF
>-|few|TRBJ1-1|TRBV9
TGTGCCAGCAGCGAGACCGGGACGGAGAACACTGAAGCTTTCTTT
CASSETGTENTEAFF
>TRBD1|-|TRBJ1-2|TRBV19
TGTGCCAGTAGTATCCGGGACAGGGGACGCGGCTACACCTTC
CASSIRDRGRGYTF
>-|-|TRBJ2-7|TRBV5-1
TGCGCCAGCAGCTTGTCCTCCCCCAGCTCCTACGAGCAGTACTTC
CASSLSSPSSYEQYF
>-|few|TRBJ1-2|TRBV5-4
TGTGCCACCCTGGGGCAGGGCGAAGCATTTAACTATGGCTACACCTTC
CATLGQGEAFNYGYTF
>-|-|TRBJ1-5|TRBV7-2
TGTGCCAGCAAACTAACCGCGTGGAGCAATCAGCCCCAGCATTTT
CASKLTAWSNQPQHF
>-|-|TRBJ1-4|TRBV27
TGTGCCAGCAGTACTCAGGCTCCGGCGGCCACCGATGAAAAACTGTTTTTT
CASSTQAPAATDEKLFF
>TRBD1|-|TRBJ1-2|TRBV5-1
TGCGCCAGCAGCTTCTCCGGGACAGGGGTGGGAGGCTACACCTTC
CASSFSGTGVGGYTF
>-|-|TRBJ2-3|TRBV4-2
TGTGCCAGCAGCGGGACCCCTCCCGATACGCAGTATTTT
CASSGTPPDTQYF
>-|-|TRBJ1-2|TRBV2
TGTGCCACCAAGAGGGCAGATAGTTATGGCTACACCTTC
CATKRADSYGYTF
>TRBD2|-|TRBJ2-3|TRBV18
TGTGCCAGCTCACGAGAACCGGGACTAGCGTTCAATTTT
CASSREPGLAFNF
>TRBD1|-|TRBJ2-7|TRBV6-1
TGTGCCAGCAGTCCGTTGGACAGGGGGATAAGCGAGCAGTACTTC
CASSPLDRGISEQYF
>TRBD1|once|TRBJ1-6|TRBV30
TGTGCCGGAATAACAGGGGTAGAATCACCCCTCCACTTT
CAGITGVESPLHF
>-|-|TRBJ2-3|TRBV30
TGTGCCTGGAGCTCTGGACAGATAAGCACAGATACGCAGTATTTT
CAWSSGQISTDTQYF
>TRBD1|few|TRBJ2-7|TRBV28
TGTGCCAGCAGTTTTCAGGGGGTGAGTTCGTACTTC
CASSFQGVSSYF
>TRBD2|-|TRBJ2-3|TRBV7-9
TGTGCCAGCAGCTTAGGAGCGGGGGGATCCCCTAGCACAGATACGCAGTATTTT
CASSLGAGGSPSTDTQYF
>-|-|TRBJ1-2|TRBV2
TGTGCCAGCAGTGAAAGGGGTGAGGGTGGCTACACCTTC
CASSERGEGGYTF
>-|-|TRBJ2-7|TRBV2
TGTGCCAGCAGTCGGGAAGCCGACTACGAGCAGTACTTC
CASSREADYEQYF
>-|-|TRBJ2-7|TRBV6-5
TGTGCCAGCCATGAGGGCTACGAGCAGTACTTC
CASHEGYEQYF
>TRBD1|once|TRBJ1-5|TRBV29-1
TGCAGCGTAGAGGAGACACAGGGGTGTGTCAATCAGCCCCAGCATTTT
CSVEETQGCVNQPQHF
>TRBD1|-|TRBJ2-5|TRBV18
TGTGCCAGCTCCCCAGGGGGCGCGAGGGAGACCCAGTACTTC
CASSPGGARETQYF
>TRBD1|once|TRBJ2-7|TRBV6-5
TGTGCCAGCACCCCCCGGGACAGGGCATACGAGCAGTACTTC
CASTPRDRAYEQYF
>-|-|TRBJ1-2|TRBV4-1
TGCGCCAGCAGCCAAGGTTCGGGCTATGGCTACACCTTC
CASSQGSGYGYTF